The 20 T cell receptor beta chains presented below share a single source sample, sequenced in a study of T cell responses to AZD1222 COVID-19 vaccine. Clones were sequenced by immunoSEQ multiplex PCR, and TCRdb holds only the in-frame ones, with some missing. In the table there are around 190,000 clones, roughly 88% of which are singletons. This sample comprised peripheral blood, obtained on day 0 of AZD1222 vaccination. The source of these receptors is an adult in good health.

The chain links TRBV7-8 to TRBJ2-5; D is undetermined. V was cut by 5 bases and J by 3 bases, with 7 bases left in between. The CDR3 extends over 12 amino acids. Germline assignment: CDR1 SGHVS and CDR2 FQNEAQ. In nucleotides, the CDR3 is TGTGCCAGCAGCCCTACAGAAGAGACCCAGTACTTC. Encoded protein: CASSPTEETQYF.

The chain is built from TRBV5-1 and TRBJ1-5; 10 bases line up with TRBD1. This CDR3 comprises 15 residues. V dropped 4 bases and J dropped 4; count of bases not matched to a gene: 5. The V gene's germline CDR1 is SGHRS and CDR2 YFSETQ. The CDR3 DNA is TGCGCCAGCAGCCCGGGACAGGGGTTAAATCAGCCCCAGCATTTT. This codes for CASSPGQGLNQPQHF.

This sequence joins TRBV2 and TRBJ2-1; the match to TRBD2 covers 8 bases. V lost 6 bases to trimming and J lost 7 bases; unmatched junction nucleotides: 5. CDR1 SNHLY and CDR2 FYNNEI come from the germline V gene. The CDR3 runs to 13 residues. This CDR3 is CASRPIAGNEQFF. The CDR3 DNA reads TGTGCCAGCAGGCCCATAGCGGGAAATGAGCAGTTCTTC.

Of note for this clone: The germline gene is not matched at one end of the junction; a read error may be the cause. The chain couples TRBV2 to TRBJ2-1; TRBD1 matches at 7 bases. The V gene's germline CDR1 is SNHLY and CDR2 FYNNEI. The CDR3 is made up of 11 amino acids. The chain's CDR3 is CASSSTGRRVF. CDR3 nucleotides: TGTGCCAGCAGTTCGACAGGGCGCAGGGTCTTC.

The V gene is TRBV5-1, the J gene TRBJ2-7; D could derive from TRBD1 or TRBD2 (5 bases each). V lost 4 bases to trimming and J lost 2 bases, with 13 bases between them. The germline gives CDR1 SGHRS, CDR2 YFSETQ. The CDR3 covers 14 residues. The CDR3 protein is CASSLGTRTYEQYF. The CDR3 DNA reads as TGCGCCAGCAGCCTCGGGACGCGAACCTACGAGCAGTACTTC.

The CDR3 sequence is CASRGYSNQPQHF. DNA for the CDR3: TGTGCCAGCAGGGGTTATAGCAATCAGCCCCAGCATTTT. This chain links TRBV6-5 with TRBJ1-5; no firm D call. The length of the CDR3 is 13 residues. The germline V gene has CDR1 MNHEY and CDR2 SVGAGI. V lost 6 bases, J lost 0 bases, and 6 bases lay in between.

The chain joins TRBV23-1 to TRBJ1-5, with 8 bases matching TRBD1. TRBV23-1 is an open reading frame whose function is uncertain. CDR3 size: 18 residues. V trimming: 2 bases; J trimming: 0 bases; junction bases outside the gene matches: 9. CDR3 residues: CASSQPLHDRGSNQPQHF. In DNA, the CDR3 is TGCGCCAGCAGTCAACCTCTCCATGACAGGGGTAGCAATCAGCCCCAGCATTTT.

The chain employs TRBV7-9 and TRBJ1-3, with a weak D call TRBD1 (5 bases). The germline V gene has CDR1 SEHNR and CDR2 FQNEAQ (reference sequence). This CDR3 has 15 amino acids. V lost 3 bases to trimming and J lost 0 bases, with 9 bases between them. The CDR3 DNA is TGTGCCAGCAGCTTGACAGTGATCTCTGGAAACACCATATATTTT. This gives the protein CASSLTVISGNTIYF.

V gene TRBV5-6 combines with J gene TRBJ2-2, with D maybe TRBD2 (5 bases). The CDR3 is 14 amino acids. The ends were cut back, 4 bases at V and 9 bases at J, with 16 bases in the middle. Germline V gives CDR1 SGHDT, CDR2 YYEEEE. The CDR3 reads CASSPRLGNRELFF. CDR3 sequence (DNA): TGTGCCAGCAGCCCCCGTCTCGGGAACCGGGAGCTGTTTTTT.

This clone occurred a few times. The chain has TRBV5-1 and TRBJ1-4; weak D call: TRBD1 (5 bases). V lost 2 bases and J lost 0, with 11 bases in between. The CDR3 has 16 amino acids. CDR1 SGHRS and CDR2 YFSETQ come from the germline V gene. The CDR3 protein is CASSLVQVATNEKLFF. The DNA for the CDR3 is TGCGCCAGCAGCTTAGTACAGGTTGCAACTAATGAAAAACTGTTTTTT.

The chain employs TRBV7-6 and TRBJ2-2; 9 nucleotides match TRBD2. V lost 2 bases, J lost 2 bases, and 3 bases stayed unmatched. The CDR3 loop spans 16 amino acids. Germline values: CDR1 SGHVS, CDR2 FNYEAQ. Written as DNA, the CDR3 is TGTGCCAGCAGCTTAAAAGCGGGGGGAAACACCGGGGAGCTGTTTTTT. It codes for CASSLKAGGNTGELFF.

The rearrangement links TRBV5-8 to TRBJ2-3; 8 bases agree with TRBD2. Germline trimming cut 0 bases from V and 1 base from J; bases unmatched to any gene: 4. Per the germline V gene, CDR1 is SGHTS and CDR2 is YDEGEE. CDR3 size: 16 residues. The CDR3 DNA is TGTGCCAGCAGCTTGGGCGGGACTAGGGGCACAGATACGCAGTATTTT. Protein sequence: CASSLGGTRGTDTQYF.

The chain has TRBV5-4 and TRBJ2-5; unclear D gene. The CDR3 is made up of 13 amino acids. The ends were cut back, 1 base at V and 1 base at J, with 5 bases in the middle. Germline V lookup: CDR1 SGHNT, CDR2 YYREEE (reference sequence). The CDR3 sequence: CASSLPSQETQYF. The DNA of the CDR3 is TGTGCCAGCAGCTTGCCCAGCCAAGAGACCCAGTACTTC.

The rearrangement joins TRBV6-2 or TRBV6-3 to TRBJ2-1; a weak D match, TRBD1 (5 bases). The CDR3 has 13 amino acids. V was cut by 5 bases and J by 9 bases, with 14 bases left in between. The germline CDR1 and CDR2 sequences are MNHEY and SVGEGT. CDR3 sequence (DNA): TGTGCCAGCAGTCCAAATTGGGGCACTGAGCAGTTCTTC. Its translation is CASSPNWGTEQFF.

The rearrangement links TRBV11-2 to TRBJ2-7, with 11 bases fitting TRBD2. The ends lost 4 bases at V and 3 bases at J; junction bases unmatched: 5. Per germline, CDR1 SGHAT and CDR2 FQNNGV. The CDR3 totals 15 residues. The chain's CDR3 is CASSSLAGGFYEQYF. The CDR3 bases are TGTGCCAGCAGCTCCCTAGCGGGAGGCTTCTACGAGCAGTACTTC.

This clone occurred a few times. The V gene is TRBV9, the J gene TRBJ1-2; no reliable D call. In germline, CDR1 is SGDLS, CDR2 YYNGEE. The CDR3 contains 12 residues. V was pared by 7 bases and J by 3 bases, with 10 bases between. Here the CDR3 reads CASGLPDYGYTF. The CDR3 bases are TGTGCCAGCGGGTTGCCCGACTATGGCTACACCTTC.

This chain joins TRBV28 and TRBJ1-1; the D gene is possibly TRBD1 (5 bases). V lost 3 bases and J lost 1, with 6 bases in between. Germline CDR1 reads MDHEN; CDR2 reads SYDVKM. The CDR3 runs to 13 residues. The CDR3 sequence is CASSLGENTEAFF. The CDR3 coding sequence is TGTGCCAGCAGTTTGGGGGAGAACACTGAAGCTTTCTTT.

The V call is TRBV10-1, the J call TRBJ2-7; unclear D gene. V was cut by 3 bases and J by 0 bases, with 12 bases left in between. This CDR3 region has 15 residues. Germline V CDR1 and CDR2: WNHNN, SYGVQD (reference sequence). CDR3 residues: CASSEKVGPSYEQYF. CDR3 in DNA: TGCGCCAGCAGTGAAAAGGTCGGTCCCTCCTACGAGCAGTACTTC.

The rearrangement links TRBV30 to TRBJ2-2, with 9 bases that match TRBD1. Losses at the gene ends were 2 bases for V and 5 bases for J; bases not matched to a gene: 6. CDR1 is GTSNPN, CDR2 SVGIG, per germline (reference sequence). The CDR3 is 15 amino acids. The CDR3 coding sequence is TGTGCCTGGAGTTCACAGGGGGCTGAAACCGGGGAGCTGTTTTTT. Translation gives CAWSSQGAETGELFF.

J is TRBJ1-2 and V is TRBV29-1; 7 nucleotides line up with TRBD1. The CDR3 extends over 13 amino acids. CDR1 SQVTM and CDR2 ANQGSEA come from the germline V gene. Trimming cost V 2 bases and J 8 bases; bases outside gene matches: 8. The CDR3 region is CSVEPTGAKGYTF. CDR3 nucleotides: TGCAGCGTTGAACCTACAGGGGCCAAAGGCTACACCTTC.